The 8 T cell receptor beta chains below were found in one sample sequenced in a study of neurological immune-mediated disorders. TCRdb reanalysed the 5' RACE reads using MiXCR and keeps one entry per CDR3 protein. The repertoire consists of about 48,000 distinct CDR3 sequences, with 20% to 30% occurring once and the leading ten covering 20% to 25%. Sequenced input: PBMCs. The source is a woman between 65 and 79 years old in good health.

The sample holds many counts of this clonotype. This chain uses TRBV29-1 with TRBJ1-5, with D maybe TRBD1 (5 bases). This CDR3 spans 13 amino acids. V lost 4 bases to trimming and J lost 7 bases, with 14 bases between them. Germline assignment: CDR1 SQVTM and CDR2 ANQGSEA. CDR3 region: CSVGGGNGQPQHF. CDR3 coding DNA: TGCAGCGTTGGGGGGGGAAACGGCCAGCCCCAGCATTTT. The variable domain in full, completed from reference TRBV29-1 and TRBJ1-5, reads SAVISQKPSRDICQRGTSLTIQCQVDSQVTMMFWYRQQPGQSLTLIATANQGSEATYESGFVIDKFPISRPNLTFSTLTVSNMSPEDSSIYLCSVGGGNGQPQHFGDGTRLSIL.

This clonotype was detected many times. The CDR3: CASSSLGQGNTEAFF. The CDR3 DNA follows: TGCGCCAGCAGCTCCTTGGGACAGGGAAACACTGAAGCTTTCTTT. The V gene is TRBV5-1, the J gene TRBJ1-1, with 9 bases aligning to TRBD1. The CDR3 length is 15 residues. Germline V gene lookup returns CDR1 SGHRS and CDR2 YFSETQ. The V segment lost 3 bases and the J segment 2 bases; nucleotides outside the gene matches: 5.

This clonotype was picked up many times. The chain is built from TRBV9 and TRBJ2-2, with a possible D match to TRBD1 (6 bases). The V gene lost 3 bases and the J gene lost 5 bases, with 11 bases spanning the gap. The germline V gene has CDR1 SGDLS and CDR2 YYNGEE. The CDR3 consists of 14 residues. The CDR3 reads CASSATGMTGELFF. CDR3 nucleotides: TGTGCCAGCAGCGCTACAGGGATGACCGGGGAGCTGTTTTTT.

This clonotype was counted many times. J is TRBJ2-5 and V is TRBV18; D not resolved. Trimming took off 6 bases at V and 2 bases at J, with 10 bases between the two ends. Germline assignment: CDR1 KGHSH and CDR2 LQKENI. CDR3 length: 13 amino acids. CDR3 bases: TGTGCCAGCTCTGGCGGCCCTCAAGAGACCCAGTACTTC. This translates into CASSGGPQETQYF.

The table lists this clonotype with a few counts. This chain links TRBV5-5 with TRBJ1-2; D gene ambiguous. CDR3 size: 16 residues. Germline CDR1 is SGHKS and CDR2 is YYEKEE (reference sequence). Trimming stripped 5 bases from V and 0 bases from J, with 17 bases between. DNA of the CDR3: TGTGCCAGCAGTCCTCAGCTACAGTTACCTAACTATGGCTACACCTTC. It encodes CASSPQLQLPNYGYTF.

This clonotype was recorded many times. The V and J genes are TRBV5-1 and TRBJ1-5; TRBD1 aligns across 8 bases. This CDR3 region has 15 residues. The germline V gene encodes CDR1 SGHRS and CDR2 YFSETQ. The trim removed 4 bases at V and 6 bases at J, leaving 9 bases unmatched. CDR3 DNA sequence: TGCGCCAGCAGCATAATGTCAGGGGGCGGTCAGCCCCAGCATTTT. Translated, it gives CASSIMSGGGQPQHF.

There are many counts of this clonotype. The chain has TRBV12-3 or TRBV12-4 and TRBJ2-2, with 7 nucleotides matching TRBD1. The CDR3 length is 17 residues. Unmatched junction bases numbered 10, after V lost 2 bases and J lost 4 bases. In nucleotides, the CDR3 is TGTGCCAGCAGTTTAAAGGTCGGGACAGCCATCACCGGGGAGCTGTTTTTT. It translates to CASSLKVGTAITGELFF.

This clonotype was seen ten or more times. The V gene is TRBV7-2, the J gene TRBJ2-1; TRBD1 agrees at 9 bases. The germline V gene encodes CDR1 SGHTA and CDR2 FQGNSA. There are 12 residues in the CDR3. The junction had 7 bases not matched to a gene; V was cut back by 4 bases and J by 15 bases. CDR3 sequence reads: CASSYRDRAMFF. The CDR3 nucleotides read TGTGCCAGCAGCTACCGGGACAGGGCAATGTTCTTC.